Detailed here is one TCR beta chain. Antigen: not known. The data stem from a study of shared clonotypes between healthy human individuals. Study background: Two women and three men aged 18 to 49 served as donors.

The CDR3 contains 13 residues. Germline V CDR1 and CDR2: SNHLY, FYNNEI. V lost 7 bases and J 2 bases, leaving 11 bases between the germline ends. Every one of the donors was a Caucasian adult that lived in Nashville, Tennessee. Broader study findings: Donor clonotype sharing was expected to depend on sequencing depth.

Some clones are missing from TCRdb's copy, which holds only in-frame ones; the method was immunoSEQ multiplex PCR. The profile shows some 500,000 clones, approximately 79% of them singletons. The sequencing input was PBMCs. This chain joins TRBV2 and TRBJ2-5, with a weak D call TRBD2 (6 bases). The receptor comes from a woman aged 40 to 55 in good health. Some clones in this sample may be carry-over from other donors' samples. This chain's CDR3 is CASTMTRQETQYF. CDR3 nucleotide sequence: TGTGCCAGCACCATGACTAGACAAGAGACCCAGTACTTC.